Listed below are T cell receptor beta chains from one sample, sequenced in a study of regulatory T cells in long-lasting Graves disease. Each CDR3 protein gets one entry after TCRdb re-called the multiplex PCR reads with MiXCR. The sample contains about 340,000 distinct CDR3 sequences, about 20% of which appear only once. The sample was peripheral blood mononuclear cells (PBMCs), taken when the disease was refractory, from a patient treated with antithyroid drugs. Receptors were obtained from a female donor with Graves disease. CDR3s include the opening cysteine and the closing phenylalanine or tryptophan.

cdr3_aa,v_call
CASSLRAGRGAEAFF,TRBV27
CASSQLGTGIYNSPLHF,TRBV4-1
CAIRDREDTGELFF,TRBV10-3
CASSNQGLVSYEQYF,TRBV3-1
CAPSVGPNYGYTF,TRBV10-3
CATMQGWGTGELFF,TRBV5-5
CASSLAADLNTEAFF,TRBV5-1
CASSYRQGWSTEAFF,TRBV19
CASSGTVNSPLHF,TRBV19
CAISNAGGQETQYF,TRBV10-3
CASSPQIRQIQETQYF,TRBV12-3/TRBV12-4
CASFHIATNEKLFF,TRBV2
CAISAPTGSNTGELFF,TRBV10-3
CSARGASGPYEQYF,TRBV20-1
CASSPMLGSHEQYF,TRBV7-3
CASSLTTPGELFF,TRBV7-3
CASSPEPSGREYF,TRBV12-3/TRBV12-4
CASSLVSEYEQYF,TRBV5-1
CASSLGPDRETQYF,TRBV11-2
CASSQGFGTANYGYTF,TRBV3-1
CSVNPPYEQYF,TRBV29-1
CASSDPDSPLHF,TRBV10-1
CASSFSITEAFF,TRBV5-4
CSARDLAGGPYEQYF,TRBV20-1
CASTLSRGTEAFF,TRBV5-1
CASSVSTSRSTDTQYF,TRBV2
CASIDPGGLTEAFF,TRBV7-8
CASSPDRTGELFF,TRBV7-9
CAFSDRAYQPQHF,TRBV30
CASSQTGGDYEQYF,TRBV4-1
CASSPGHRNYGYTF,TRBV3-1
CASSPIGGGSSYNEQFF,TRBV5-5
CSARDSILNSGNTIYF,TRBV20-1
CASSERQGSGEQYF,TRBV2
CATSRDLTAVNEAFF,TRBV15
CASSLGPREYSYEQYF,TRBV12-3/TRBV12-4
CASSFGLQDSYEQYF,TRBV28
CASSPSASGRLSYEQYF,TRBV18
CASIQGRWGTTEASF,TRBV11-2
CTISGGLNTEAFF,TRBV10-3
CASRTGTWGTGELFF,TRBV6-1
CSARRDRVENQPQHF,TRBV20-1
CASSLADMARNSPLHF,TRBV28
CASSLFYRDHEQYF,TRBV28
CASSPGLAGWQETQYF,TRBV14
CASSEILAEGEQYF,TRBV5-4
CSVEGGMNTEAFF,TRBV29-1
CASSLLVAGNTEAFF,TRBV28
CAISEMSVYSNQPQHF,TRBV10-3
CASSLVGGVYEQYF,TRBV11-2
CASSIHGLAEETQYF,TRBV12-3/TRBV12-4
CASSFQNYGYTF,TRBV19
CASSDDLGGYTF,TRBV6-4
CASSIRQLGTEAFF,TRBV19
CASRPGPNTGELFF,TRBV6-2/TRBV6-3